This record covers a single TCR beta chain. Its antigen remains unidentified. These data belong to a study of Ad26.COV2.S vaccination and SARS-CoV-2 variants. On the study more broadly: It was the COV1001 Ad26.COV2.S trial arm that included the donor. Once or twice, 56 days apart, Ad26.COV2.S was delivered intramuscularly.

Treatment defined: roughly 20 received Ad26.COV2.S at low or high dose, single or two shots; 5 received placebo; per-sample allocation not given. All samples were drawn on day 63, counting from the first vaccine or placebo injection. Spike of the Wuhan-strain SARS-CoV-2 was expressed by an Ad26 vector, which formed the vaccine. General study points: Placebo recipients and vaccine recipients were similar in non-spike TCR breadth.

Some clones are missing from TCRdb's copy, which holds only in-frame ones; the method was immunoSEQ multiplex PCR. There are a few hundred thousand clones in the sample; roughly 86% occur only once, and approximately 3.3% lies in the top ten. This TCR came from a person between 18 and 65 years old who received the Ad26.COV2.S COVID-19 vaccine or a placebo. Sequencing was performed on peripheral blood, taken in a trial of Ad26.COV2.S vaccine versus placebo.

The CDR3 region is CASSVGLAGRFSGANVLTF. The DNA for the CDR3 is TGTGCCAGCAGCGTAGGACTAGCGGGACGATTCTCTGGGGCCAACGTCCTGACTTTC. The genes are TRBV9 and TRBJ2-6, with 11 bases fitting TRBD2. There are 19 residues in the CDR3. The V gene's germline CDR1 is SGDLS and CDR2 YYNGEE. V lost 0 bases, J lost 0 bases, and 5 bases stayed unmatched.